This record looks at one T cell receptor beta chain sequence and its context. These data belong to a study of blood T cell repertoires in COVID-19. The assay was immunoSEQ multiplex PCR, and TCRdb's table has in-frame clones only and misses some. Of over 350,000 clones detected, 87% appear once; the ten largest clones hold roughly 9.4%. Trimming took off 9 bases at V and 2 bases at J, with 14 bases between the two ends. Per germline, CDR1 MNHEY and CDR2 SVGAGI. The CDR3 spans 13 residues. Participant-given clinical history determined each cohort assignment. The material sequenced was PBMCs or T cells enriched from blood (not recorded which). This TCR was recovered from a woman aged 50 to 60 who had recovered from COVID-19. The rearrangement links TRBV6-5 to TRBJ2-7; D possibly corresponds to TRBD1 (6 bases). As DNA, the CDR3 is TGTGCCAGTATCCCCGGGACACCCTACGAGCAGTACTTC. Protein sequence: CASIPGTPYEQYF.